A selection of T cell receptor beta chains follows, all from one sample in a study of blood T cell repertoires in COVID-19. TCRdb keeps only in-frame clones here, not all; method: immunoSEQ multiplex PCR. The sample has 250,000 to 350,000 clones, 85% to 90% seen once. The material sequenced was peripheral blood. These receptors were collected from a woman in her forties or fifties with COVID-19, enrolled during active disease. Each CDR3 is given with its conserved first and last residue. The order of the fields is clone size, V gene, D gene, CDR3 length, J gene, CDR3 protein, CDR3 DNA. The D gene is left open where the match is weak. The size field is filled for only some rows; it gives once, few, many or a size class.

once	TRBV24-1	TRBD1	14	TRBJ2-2	CATSRQGGSGELFF	TGTGCCACCAGCCGACAGGGGGGGTCCGGGGAGCTGTTTTTT
NA	TRBV30	TRBD1	12	TRBJ1-4	CAWSTGGEKLFF	TGTGCCTGGAGTACAGGGGGGGAAAAACTGTTTTTT
NA	TRBV5-6	NA	13	TRBJ1-3	CASSPGQRNTIYF	TGTGCCAGCAGCCCCGGACAGAGAAACACCATATATTTT
NA	TRBV12-3/TRBV12-4	NA	13	TRBJ1-2	CASSMAANYGYTF	TGTGCCAGCAGTATGGCAGCTAACTATGGCTACACCTTC
NA	TRBV29-1	NA	13	TRBJ2-6	CSVEGAGANVLTF	TGCAGCGTTGAGGGGGCGGGGGCCAACGTCCTGACTTTC
NA	TRBV6-5	TRBD2	14	TRBJ2-7	CASSYREGRHEQYF	TGTGCCAGCAGTTACAGGGAGGGTCGGCACGAGCAGTACTTC
NA	TRBV7-8	NA	16	TRBJ1-3	CASSLAGRGSGNTIYF	TGTGCCAGCAGCTTAGCAGGCAGGGGCTCCGGAAACACCATATATTTT
NA	TRBV27	TRBD2	15	TRBJ2-5	CASRPLSGRPETQYF	TGTGCCAGCCGTCCTCTGAGCGGGAGACCAGAGACCCAGTACTTC
NA	TRBV7-2	NA	14	TRBJ2-5	CASSPGWARETQYF	TGTGCCAGCAGCCCCGGATGGGCCCGAGAGACCCAGTACTTC
NA	TRBV6-6	NA	14	TRBJ2-2	CASRTQGFTGELFF	TGTGCATCACGGACACAGGGTTTCACCGGGGAGCTGTTTTTT
NA	TRBV10-1	NA	13	TRBJ1-1	CASSWTDRSEAFF	TGCGCCAGCAGTTGGACAGACAGGTCTGAAGCTTTCTTT
NA	TRBV27	TRBD1	20	TRBJ1-6	CASSSQWGSGQGVYNSPLHF	TGTGCCAGCAGTTCACAGTGGGGTAGCGGACAGGGGGTCTATAATTCACCCCTCCACTTT
NA	TRBV7-9	NA	14	TRBJ1-5	CASLDSNSNQPQHF	TGTGCCAGCTTGGACAGTAACAGCAATCAGCCCCAGCATTTT
NA	TRBV5-1	NA	15	TRBJ2-3	CASSLGTGSPDTQYF	TGCGCCAGCAGCTTGGGTACAGGATCCCCAGATACGCAGTATTTT
few	TRBV2	NA	14	TRBJ1-1	CASLLDFSRTEAFF	TGTGCCAGCCTTCTCGACTTCTCGAGGACTGAAGCTTTCTTT
NA	TRBV19	NA	15	TRBJ1-1	CASFDGSSGNTEAFF	TGTGCCAGTTTCGACGGATCGTCGGGTAACACTGAAGCTTTCTTT
NA	TRBV6-1	NA	13	TRBJ1-5	CASKAGGNQPQHF	TGTGCCAGCAAGGCGGGGGGCAATCAGCCCCAGCATTTT
NA	TRBV27	NA	11	TRBJ2-5	CASRRGETQYF	TGTGCCAGCAGGAGGGGGGAGACCCAGTACTTC
once	TRBV19	NA	14	TRBJ1-2	CASSMQGLHYGYTF	TGTGCCAGTAGTATGCAGGGGCTCCACTATGGCTACACCTTC
NA	TRBV3-1/TRBV3-2	TRBD1	15	TRBJ1-2	CASSRGTGELYGYTF	TGTGCCAGCAGCCGAGGGACAGGCGAGCTCTATGGCTACACCTTC
once	TRBV4-2	NA	12	TRBJ2-1	CASSQDLREQFF	TGTGCCAGCAGCCAAGACCTGCGGGAGCAGTTCTTC
NA	TRBV6-5	NA	14	TRBJ1-1	CASRRSFSQTEAFF	TGTGCCAGCAGACGATCCTTTTCGCAGACTGAAGCTTTCTTT
NA	TRBV11-2	TRBD2	17	TRBJ2-7	CASSLLGREAFLINPRF	TGTGCCAGCAGCTTATTGGGGCGGGAGGCTTTCCTTATAAATCCAAGATTC
once	TRBV2	NA	14	TRBJ1-2	CASSEEGQVYGYTF	TGTGCCAGCAGTGAAGAGGGGCAGGTCTATGGCTACACCTTC
NA	TRBV29-1	TRBD1	14	TRBJ1-2	CSVTRDRSNYGYTF	TGCAGCGTTACCCGGGACAGAAGCAACTATGGCTACACCTTC
NA	TRBV19	TRBD1	12	TRBJ1-6	CASTRGNSPLHF	TGTGCCAGTACCAGGGGGAACTCACCCCTCCACTTT
NA	TRBV7-2	TRBD1	13	TRBJ2-3	CASSSQGQDTQYF	TGTGCCAGCAGCTCACAGGGGCAAGATACGCAGTATTTT
NA	TRBV5-8	TRBD2	17	TRBJ2-2	CASSLGLADWNTGELFF	TGTGCCAGCAGCTTGGGGCTAGCGGACTGGAACACCGGGGAGCTGTTTTTT
NA	TRBV19	NA	13	TRBJ2-1	CASSIVTRGGQFF	TGTGCCAGTAGTATAGTTACCCGGGGAGGGCAGTTCTTC
NA	TRBV3-1/TRBV3-2	NA	13	TRBJ2-2	CASSQKAGGELFF	TGTGCCAGCAGCCAAAAGGCAGGCGGGGAGCTGTTTTTT
few	TRBV5-1	NA	14	TRBJ2-7	CASSLEPSSYEQYF	TGCGCCAGCAGCTTGGAGCCGAGCTCCTACGAGCAGTACTTC
NA	TRBV9	TRBD1	14	TRBJ1-1	CASSVRQGDTEAFF	TGTGCCAGCAGCGTCCGACAGGGCGACACTGAAGCTTTCTTT
NA	TRBV2	NA	11	TRBJ1-1	CASTKEIRAFF	TGTGCCAGCACCAAAGAGATACGAGCTTTCTTT
NA	TRBV5-1	TRBD2	14	TRBJ2-7	CASSTSGSAYEQYF	TGCGCCAGCTCCACTAGCGGGAGTGCCTACGAGCAGTACTTC
NA	TRBV14	NA	14	TRBJ1-1	CASSHRGEGTEAFF	TGTGCCAGCAGCCATCGGGGGGAAGGGACTGAAGCTTTCTTT
NA	TRBV2	NA	13	TRBJ1-5	CASRQDSNQPQHF	TGTGCCAGCAGACAGGATAGCAATCAGCCCCAGCATTTT
NA	TRBV29-1	NA	14	TRBJ2-6	CSVGWSSGANVLTF	TGCAGCGTTGGTTGGAGCTCTGGGGCCAACGTCCTGACTTTC
NA	TRBV4-3	TRBD1	17	TRBJ2-3	CASSQGVWTGGTDTQYF	TGCGCCAGCAGCCAAGGGGTTTGGACAGGGGGCACAGATACGCAGTATTTT
NA	TRBV6-2/TRBV6-3	NA	15	TRBJ1-2	CASSYSAAGWAGYTF	TGTGCCAGCAGTTACTCGGCGGCGGGATGGGCTGGCTACACCTTC
NA	TRBV7-6	NA	15	TRBJ2-1	CASSLGVGDYNEQFF	TGTGCCAGCAGCTTAGGGGTCGGAGACTACAATGAGCAGTTCTTC
NA	TRBV12-2	NA	12	TRBJ1-2	CASRSGYRGYTF	TGTGCAAGTCGCTCCGGTTACAGGGGCTACACCTTC
NA	TRBV4-3	NA	15	TRBJ1-2	CASSLLGQANYGYTF	TGCGCCAGCAGCCTACTTGGACAAGCTAACTATGGCTACACCTTC
NA	TRBV4-1	TRBD2	15	TRBJ2-3	CASSQVVAGEDTQYF	TGCGCCAGCAGCCAAGTTGTAGCGGGAGAAGATACGCAGTATTTT
NA	TRBV5-8	TRBD2	15	TRBJ2-7	CASSFRPSGRYEQYF	TGTGCCAGCAGCTTTCGGCCTAGCGGGCGCTACGAGCAGTACTTC
NA	TRBV7-8	TRBD2	17	TRBJ2-3	CASSLRGLAGITDTQYF	TGTGCCAGCAGCTTAAGGGGCCTAGCGGGGATCACAGATACGCAGTATTTT
NA	TRBV30	NA	14	TRBJ1-5	CAWRPGLSNQPQHF	TGTGCCTGGAGGCCGGGACTAAGCAATCAGCCCCAGCATTTT
NA	TRBV7-3	TRBD1	17	TRBJ1-1	CASSPSQLQGFGTEAFF	TGTGCCAGCAGCCCAAGTCAGTTACAGGGGTTCGGCACTGAAGCTTTCTTT
NA	TRBV6-6	TRBD2	15	TRBJ2-3	CASSYSGSGSDTQYF	TGTGCCAGCAGTTACAGCGGGAGTGGCTCAGATACGCAGTATTTT
NA	TRBV7-2	NA	15	TRBJ2-1	CASSLAQGGLNEQFF	TGTGCCAGCAGCTTAGCGCAGGGGGGTCTCAATGAGCAGTTCTTC
NA	TRBV6-2/TRBV6-3	NA	13	TRBJ1-6	CASSYLANSPLHF	TGTGCCAGCAGTTACCTAGCTAATTCACCCCTCCACTTT
NA	TRBV24-1	TRBD2	17	TRBJ2-7	CATNEPPRTSADYEQYF	TGTGCCACCAACGAGCCCCCCAGGACTAGCGCAGACTACGAGCAGTACTTC
NA	TRBV10-3	NA	11	TRBJ1-1	CAIRENTEAFF	TGTGCCATCCGAGAGAACACTGAAGCTTTCTTT
NA	TRBV11-2	TRBD2	17	TRBJ2-3	CASSFRSSGRETDTQYF	TGTGCCAGCAGCTTTAGGTCTAGCGGGAGGGAAACAGATACGCAGTATTTT